This T cell receptor beta chain appears in the sequencing data of a study of neoadjuvant anti-PD-1 for oral cavity cancer. Study context: Patients without progression received a fourth nivolumab dose around day 43, then surgical resection on days 50-56. Study-level findings and limits: Expansion of preexisting intratumoral clones was suggested to aid response.

This clone has just a few counts. Its antigen is unknown. Assay: immunoSEQ multiplex PCR; the TCRdb copy retains only in-frame clones and omits some. This repertoire shows approximately 15,000 clones, about 34% found once; its top ten account for 30% to 45%. Indicated time point: after neoadjuvant nivolumab, at surgical resection. Stage II-IVA oral cavity squamous cell carcinoma was new and untreated by systemic or radiation therapy. The CDR3 contains 13 residues. V was clipped by 5 bases and J by 1 base, with 8 bases between them. Germline lookup yields CDR1 KGHSH and CDR2 LQKENI. This clonotype was sampled from a person aged 35-79 years with oral cavity squamous cell carcinoma. Sequenced here: tumor tissue, sampled after nivolumab (anti-PD-1) treatment. This chain uses TRBV18 with TRBJ1-1, with D unclear. CDR3 residues: CASSSTQNTEAFF. In DNA form, the CDR3 reads TGTGCCAGCTCATCAACACAGAACACTGAAGCTTTCTTT.